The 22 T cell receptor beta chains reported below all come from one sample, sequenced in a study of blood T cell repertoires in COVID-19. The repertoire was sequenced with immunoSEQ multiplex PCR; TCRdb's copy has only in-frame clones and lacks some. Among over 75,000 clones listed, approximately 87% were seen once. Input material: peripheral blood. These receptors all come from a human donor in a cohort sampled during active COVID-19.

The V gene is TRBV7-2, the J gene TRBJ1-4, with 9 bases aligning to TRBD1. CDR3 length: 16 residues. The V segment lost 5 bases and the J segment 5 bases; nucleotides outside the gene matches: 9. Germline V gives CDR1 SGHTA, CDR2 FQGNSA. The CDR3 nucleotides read TGTGCCAGCAGCCATAAACAGGGGGCCGGGAATGAAAAACTGTTTTTT. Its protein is CASSHKQGAGNEKLFF.

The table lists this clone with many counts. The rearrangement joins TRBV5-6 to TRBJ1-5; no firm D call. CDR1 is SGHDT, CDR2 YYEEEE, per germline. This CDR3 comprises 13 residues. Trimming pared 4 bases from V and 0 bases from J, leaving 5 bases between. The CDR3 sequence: CASSRDSNQPQHF. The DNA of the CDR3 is TGTGCCAGCAGCCGGGATAGCAATCAGCCCCAGCATTTT.

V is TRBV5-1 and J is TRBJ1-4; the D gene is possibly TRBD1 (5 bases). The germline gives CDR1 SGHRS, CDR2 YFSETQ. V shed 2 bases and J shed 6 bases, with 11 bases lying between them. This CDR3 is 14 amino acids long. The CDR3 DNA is TGCGCCAGCAGCTTCGGGGGTCGCGATGAAAAACTGTTTTTT. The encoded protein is CASSFGGRDEKLFF.

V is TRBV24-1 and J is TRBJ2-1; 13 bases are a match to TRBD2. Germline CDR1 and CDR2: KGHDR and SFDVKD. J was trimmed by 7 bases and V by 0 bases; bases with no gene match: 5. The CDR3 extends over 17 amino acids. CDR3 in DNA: TGTGCCACCAGTGATTTGCAGGGACTAGCGGGACCAAATGAGCAGTTCTTC. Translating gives CATSDLQGLAGPNEQFF.

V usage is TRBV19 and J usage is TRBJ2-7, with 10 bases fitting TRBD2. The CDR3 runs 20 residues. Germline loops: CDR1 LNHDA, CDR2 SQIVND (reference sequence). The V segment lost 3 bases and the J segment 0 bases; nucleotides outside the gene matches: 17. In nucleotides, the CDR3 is TGTGCCAGTAGTATTGGGCTAGCGGGAGATCTTTTCGAAAACTCCTACGAGCAGTACTTC. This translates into CASSIGLAGDLFENSYEQYF.

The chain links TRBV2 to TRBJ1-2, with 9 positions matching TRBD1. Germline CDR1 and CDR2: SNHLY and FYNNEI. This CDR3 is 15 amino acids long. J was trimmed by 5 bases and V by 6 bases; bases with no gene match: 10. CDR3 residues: CASRRTGGGGYGYTF. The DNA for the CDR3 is TGTGCCAGCAGGCGCACAGGGGGCGGAGGGTATGGCTACACCTTC.

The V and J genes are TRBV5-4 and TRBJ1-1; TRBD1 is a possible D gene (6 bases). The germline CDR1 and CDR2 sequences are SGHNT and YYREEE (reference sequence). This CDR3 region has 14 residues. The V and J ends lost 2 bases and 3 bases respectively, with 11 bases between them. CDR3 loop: CASSLQGVDTEAFF. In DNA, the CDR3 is TGTGCCAGCAGCTTACAGGGAGTGGACACTGAAGCTTTCTTT.

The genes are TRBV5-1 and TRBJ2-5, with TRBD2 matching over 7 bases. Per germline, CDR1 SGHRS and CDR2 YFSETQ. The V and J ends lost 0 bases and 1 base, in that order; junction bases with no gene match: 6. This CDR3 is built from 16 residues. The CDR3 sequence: CASSLGPAGIQETQYF. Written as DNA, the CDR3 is TGCGCCAGCAGCTTGGGCCCAGCGGGGATCCAAGAGACCCAGTACTTC.

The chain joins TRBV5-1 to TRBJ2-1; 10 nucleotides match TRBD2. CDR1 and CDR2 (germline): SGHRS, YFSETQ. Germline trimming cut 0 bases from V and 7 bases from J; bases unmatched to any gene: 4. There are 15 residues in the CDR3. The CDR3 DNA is TGCGCCAGCAGCTTGGCGGCTAGCGGGAGTAATGAGCAGTTCTTC. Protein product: CASSLAASGSNEQFF.

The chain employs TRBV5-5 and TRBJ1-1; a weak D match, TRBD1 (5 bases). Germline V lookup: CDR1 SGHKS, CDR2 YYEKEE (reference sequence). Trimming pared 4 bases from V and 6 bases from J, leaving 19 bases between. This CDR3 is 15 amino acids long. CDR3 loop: CASSQAGYYGSEAFF. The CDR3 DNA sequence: TGTGCCAGCAGCCAAGCAGGGTACTATGGGTCTGAAGCTTTCTTT.

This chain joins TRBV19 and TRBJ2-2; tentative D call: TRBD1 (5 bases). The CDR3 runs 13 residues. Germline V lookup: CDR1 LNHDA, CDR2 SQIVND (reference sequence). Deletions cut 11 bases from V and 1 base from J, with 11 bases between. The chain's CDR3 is CAGLDRNTGELFF. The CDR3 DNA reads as TGTGCCGGCCTCGACAGGAACACCGGGGAGCTGTTTTTT.

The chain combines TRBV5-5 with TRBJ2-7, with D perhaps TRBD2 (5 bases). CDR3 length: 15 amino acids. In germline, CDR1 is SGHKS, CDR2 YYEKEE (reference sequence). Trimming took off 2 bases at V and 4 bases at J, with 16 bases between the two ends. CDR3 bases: TGTGCCAGCAGCTTACGGGGTCCAAACGAGTACGAGCAGTACTTC. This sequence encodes CASSLRGPNEYEQYF.

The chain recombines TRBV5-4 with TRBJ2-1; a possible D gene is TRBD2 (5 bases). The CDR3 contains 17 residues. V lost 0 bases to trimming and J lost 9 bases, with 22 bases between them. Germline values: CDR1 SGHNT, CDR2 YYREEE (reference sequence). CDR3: CASSLASRPRRLSEQFF. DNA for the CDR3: TGTGCCAGCAGCTTGGCCTCGCGACCCAGGAGGCTGTCTGAGCAGTTCTTC. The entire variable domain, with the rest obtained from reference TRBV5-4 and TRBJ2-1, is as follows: ETGVTQSPTHLIKTRGQQVTLRCSSQSGHNTVSWYQQALGQGPQFIFQYYREEENGRGNFPPRFSGLQFPNYSSELNVNALELDDSALYLCASSLASRPRRLSEQFFGPGTRLTVL.

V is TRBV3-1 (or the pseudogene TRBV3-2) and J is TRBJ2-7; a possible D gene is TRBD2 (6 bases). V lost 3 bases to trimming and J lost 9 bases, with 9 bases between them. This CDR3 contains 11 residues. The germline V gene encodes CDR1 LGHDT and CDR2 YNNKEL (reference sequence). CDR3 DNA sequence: TGTGCCAGCAGCCACTTGGAGGGGCAGTACTTC. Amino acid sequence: CASSHLEGQYF.

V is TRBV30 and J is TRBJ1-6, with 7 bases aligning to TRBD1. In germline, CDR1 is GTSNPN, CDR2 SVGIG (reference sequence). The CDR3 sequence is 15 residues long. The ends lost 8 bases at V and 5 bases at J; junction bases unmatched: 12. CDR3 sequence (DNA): TGTGCCCTAACGACCGGGACAGTTGATAATTCACCCCTCCACTTT. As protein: CALTTGTVDNSPLHF.

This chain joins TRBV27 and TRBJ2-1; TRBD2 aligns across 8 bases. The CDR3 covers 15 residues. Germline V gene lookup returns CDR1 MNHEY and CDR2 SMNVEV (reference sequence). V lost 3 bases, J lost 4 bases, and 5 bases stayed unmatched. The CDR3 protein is CASSLWLAGYNEQFF. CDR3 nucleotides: TGTGCCAGCAGTTTGTGGCTAGCGGGTTACAATGAGCAGTTCTTC.

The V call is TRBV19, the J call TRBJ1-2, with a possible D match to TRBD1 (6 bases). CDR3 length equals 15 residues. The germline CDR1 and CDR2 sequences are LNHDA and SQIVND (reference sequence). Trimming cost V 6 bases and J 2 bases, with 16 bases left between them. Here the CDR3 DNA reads TGTGCCAGTAGCCCCGGGACACAAATCAACTATGGCTACACCTTC. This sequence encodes CASSPGTQINYGYTF.

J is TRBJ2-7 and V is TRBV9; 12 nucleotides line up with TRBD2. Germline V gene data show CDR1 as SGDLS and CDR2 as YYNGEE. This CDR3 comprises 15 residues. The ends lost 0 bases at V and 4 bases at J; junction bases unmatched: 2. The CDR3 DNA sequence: TGTGCCAGCAGCGTAGGACTAGCGGGAGCTTACGAGCAGTACTTC. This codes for CASSVGLAGAYEQYF.

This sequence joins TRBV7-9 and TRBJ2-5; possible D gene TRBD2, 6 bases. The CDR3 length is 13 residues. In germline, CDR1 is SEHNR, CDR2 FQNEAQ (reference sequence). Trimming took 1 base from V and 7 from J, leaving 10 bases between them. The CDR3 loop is CASSLGGDGTQYF. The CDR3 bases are TGTGCCAGCAGCTTAGGGGGGGACGGGACCCAGTACTTC.

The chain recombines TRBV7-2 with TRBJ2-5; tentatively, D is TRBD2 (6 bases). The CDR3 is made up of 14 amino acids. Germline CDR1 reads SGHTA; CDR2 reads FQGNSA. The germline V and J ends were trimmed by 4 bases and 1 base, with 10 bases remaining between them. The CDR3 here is CASSSTGAQETQYF. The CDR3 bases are TGTGCCAGCAGCTCAACGGGAGCCCAAGAGACCCAGTACTTC. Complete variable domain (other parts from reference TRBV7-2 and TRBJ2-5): GAGVSQSPSNKVTEKGKDVELRCDPISGHTALYWYRQSLGQGLEFLIYFQGNSAPDKSGLPSDRFSAERTGGSVSTLTIQRTQQEDSAVYLCASSSTGAQETQYFGPGTRLLVL.

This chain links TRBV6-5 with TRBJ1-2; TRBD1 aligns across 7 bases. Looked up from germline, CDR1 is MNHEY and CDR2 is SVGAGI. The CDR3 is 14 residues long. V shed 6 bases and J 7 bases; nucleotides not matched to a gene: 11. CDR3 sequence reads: CASSRTGAGSGYTF. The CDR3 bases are TGTGCCAGCAGCCGAACAGGGGCCGGGAGTGGCTACACCTTC.

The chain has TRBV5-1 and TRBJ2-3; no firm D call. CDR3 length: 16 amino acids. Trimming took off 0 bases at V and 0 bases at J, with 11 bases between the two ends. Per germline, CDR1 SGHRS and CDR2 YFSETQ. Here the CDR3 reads CASSLVIGESTDTQYF. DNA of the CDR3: TGCGCCAGCAGCTTGGTCATAGGAGAGAGCACAGATACGCAGTATTTT.